This TCR beta chain stems from a study of T cell changes during pregnancy in multiple sclerosis. The V gene's germline CDR1 is LNHDA and CDR2 SQIVND (reference sequence). The CDR3 loop spans 10 amino acids. Method: immunoSEQ multiplex PCR; TCRdb's copy keeps in-frame clones and lacks some. The sample has around 41,000 clones, roughly 91% seen once; the top ten hold 1.4%. Sample: PBMCs (not recorded whether the cells were cultured). This clonotype was obtained from a female donor with multiple sclerosis, enrolled in a pregnancy study. The chain uses TRBV19 and TRBJ2-7, with D maybe TRBD2 (6 bases). The CDR3 here is CAEPSDEQYF. CDR3 coding DNA: TGTGCAGAGCCTAGCGACGAGCAGTACTTC.